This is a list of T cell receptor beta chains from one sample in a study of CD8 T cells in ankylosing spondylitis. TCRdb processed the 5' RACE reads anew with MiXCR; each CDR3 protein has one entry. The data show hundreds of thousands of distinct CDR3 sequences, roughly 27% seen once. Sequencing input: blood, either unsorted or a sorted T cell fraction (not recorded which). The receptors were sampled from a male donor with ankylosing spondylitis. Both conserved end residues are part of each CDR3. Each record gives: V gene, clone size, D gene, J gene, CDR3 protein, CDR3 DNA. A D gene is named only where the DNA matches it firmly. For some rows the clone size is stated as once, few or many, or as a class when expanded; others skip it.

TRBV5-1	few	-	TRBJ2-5	CASSWQGTETQYF	TGCGCCAGCAGCTGGCAGGGGACGGAGACCCAGTACTTC
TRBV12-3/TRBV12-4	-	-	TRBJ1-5	CASSPGVPGQPQHF	TGTGCCAGCAGTCCAGGGGTACCCGGTCAGCCCCAGCATTTT
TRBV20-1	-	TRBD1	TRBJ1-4	CSATSTGTNEKLFF	TGCAGTGCTACCTCGACAGGGACTAATGAAAAACTGTTTTTT
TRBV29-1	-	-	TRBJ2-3	CSVDLYSVDTQYF	TGCAGCGTTGATCTTTACAGCGTCGATACGCAGTATTTT
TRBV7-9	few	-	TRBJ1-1	CASSFGHRNVGAFF	TGTGCCAGCAGCTTCGGTCACCGAAATGTTGGGGCTTTCTTT
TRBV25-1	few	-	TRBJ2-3	CASLGPLASDTQYF	TGTGCCAGCCTCGGTCCGCTAGCTTCAGATACGCAGTATTTT
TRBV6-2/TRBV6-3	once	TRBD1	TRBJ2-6	CASTQIPGQILAGAGANVLTF	TGTGCCAGCACCCAAATCCCGGGACAGATACTCGCCGGGGCTGGGGCCAACGTCCTGACTTTC
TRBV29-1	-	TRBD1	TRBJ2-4	CSGPGQGYGGNIQYF	TGCAGCGGCCCGGGACAGGGGTACGGCGGAAACATTCAGTACTTC
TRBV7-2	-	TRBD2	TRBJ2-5	CASGTSGPGETQYF	TGTGCCAGCGGGACTAGCGGCCCGGGAGAGACCCAGTACTTC
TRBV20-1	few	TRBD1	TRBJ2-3	CSATPGQGTDTQYF	TGCAGTGCTACGCCGGGACAGGGCACAGATACGCAGTATTTT
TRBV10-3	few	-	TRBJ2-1	CATCQRQEYNEQFF	TGTGCCACCTGCCAGCGCCAGGAGTACAATGAGCAGTTCTTC
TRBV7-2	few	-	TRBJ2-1	CASSPVRDTYNEQFF	TGTGCCAGCAGCCCCGTCCGGGACACATACAATGAGCAGTTCTTC
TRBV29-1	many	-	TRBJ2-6	CSVESDSSGANVLTF	TGCAGCGTTGAGTCGGACAGCTCTGGGGCCAACGTCCTGACTTTC
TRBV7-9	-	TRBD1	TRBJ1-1	CASSSGTGGWGEAFF	TGTGCCAGCAGCTCCGGGACAGGGGGCTGGGGTGAAGCTTTCTTT
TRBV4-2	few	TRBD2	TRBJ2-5	CASSQRGGGLVQETQYF	TGTGCCAGCAGCCAACGGGGTGGGGGACTAGTCCAAGAGACCCAGTACTTC
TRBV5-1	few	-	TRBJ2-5	CASSLQQKQETQYF	TGCGCCAGCAGCTTACAACAGAAGCAAGAGACCCAGTACTTC
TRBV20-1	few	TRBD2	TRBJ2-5	CSARAAGAVQETQYF	TGCAGTGCTAGAGCGGCGGGAGCAGTGCAAGAGACCCAGTACTTC
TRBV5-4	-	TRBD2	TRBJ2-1	CASSLAGRARNNEQFF	TGTGCCAGCAGCTTGGCGGGGAGGGCCAGAAACAATGAGCAGTTCTTC
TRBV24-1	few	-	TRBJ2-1	CATSDPKGPSKDEQFF	TGTGCCACCAGTGATCCCAAAGGACCCTCCAAGGATGAGCAGTTCTTC
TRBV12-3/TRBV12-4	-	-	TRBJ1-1	CASSLVGTNTEAFF	TGTGCCAGCAGTTTGGTAGGGACAAACACTGAAGCTTTCTTT
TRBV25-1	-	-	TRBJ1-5	CASSEGGSQPQHF	TGTGCCAGCAGTGAGGGGGGGAGTCAGCCCCAGCATTTT
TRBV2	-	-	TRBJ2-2	CASSVDMNTGELFF	TGTGCCAGCAGTGTCGACATGAACACCGGGGAGCTGTTTTTT
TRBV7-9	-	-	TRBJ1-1	CASRSSGSRGTEAFF	TGTGCCAGCAGAAGTTCCGGATCGAGGGGCACTGAAGCTTTCTTT
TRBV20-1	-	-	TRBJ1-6	CSARAAQRAPLHF	TGCAGTGCTAGAGCCGCCCAGAGGGCACCCCTCCACTTT
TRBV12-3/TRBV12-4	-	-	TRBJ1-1	CASSFGVPTQAFF	TGTGCCAGCAGTTTTGGGGTCCCGACTCAAGCTTTCTTT
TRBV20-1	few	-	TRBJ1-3	CSARDEGAGNTIYF	TGCAGTGCTAGAGATGAGGGGGCTGGAAACACCATATATTTT
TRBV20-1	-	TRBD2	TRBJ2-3	CSAPGLAPADTQYF	TGCAGTGCTCCGGGACTAGCCCCGGCAGATACGCAGTATTTT
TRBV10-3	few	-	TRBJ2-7	CAISEQQIEQYF	TGTGCCATCAGTGAGCAACAGATCGAGCAGTACTTC
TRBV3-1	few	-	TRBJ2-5	CASSLSSFQETQYF	TGTGCCAGCAGCCTCAGTTCTTTCCAAGAGACCCAGTACTTC
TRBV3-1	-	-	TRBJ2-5	CASSRDSTRLETQYF	TGTGCCAGCAGCCGGGACTCCACCCGACTGGAGACCCAGTACTTC
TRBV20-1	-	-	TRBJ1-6	CSAPQGNSYNSPLHF	TGCAGTGCTCCCCAGGGGAACTCCTATAATTCACCCCTCCACTTT
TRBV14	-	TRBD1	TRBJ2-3	CASSPNRGEDTQYF	TGTGCCAGCAGCCCTAACAGGGGAGAGGATACGCAGTATTTT
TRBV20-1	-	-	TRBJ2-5	CSAVDNQETQYF	TGCAGTGCTGTGGACAACCAAGAGACCCAGTACTTC
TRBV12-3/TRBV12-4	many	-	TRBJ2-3	CASSLVGTQYF	TGTGCCAGCAGCTTAGTGGGTACGCAGTATTTT
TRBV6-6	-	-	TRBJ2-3	CASSYSRDTQYF	TGTGCCAGCAGTTACTCGAGAGATACGCAGTATTTT
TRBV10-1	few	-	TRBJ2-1	CASSDPAGARSDEQFF	TGCGCCAGCAGTGACCCCGCGGGGGCTAGGTCGGATGAGCAGTTCTTC
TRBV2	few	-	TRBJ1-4	CASSRRGANEKLFF	TGTGCCAGCAGTCGACGTGGGGCTAATGAAAAACTGTTTTTT
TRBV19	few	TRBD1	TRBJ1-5	CASSDQGASNQPQHF	TGTGCCAGTAGTGATCAGGGGGCGAGCAATCAGCCCCAGCATTTT
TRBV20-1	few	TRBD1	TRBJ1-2	CSVLGRGGTNYGYTF	TGCAGTGTCCTCGGCAGGGGGGGTACTAACTATGGCTACACCTTC
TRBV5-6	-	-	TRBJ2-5	CAISFGPLGETQYF	TGTGCCATCAGCTTTGGGCCCCTGGGGGAGACCCAGTACTTC
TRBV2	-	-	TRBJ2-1	CASKGGPLHGLSSSYNEQFF	TGTGCCAGCAAAGGTGGGCCCCTTCATGGCCTATCGAGCTCCTACAATGAGCAGTTCTTC
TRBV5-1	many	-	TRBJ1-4	CASSLGFVGATNEKLFF	TGCGCCAGCAGCTTGGGCTTCGTAGGAGCAACTAATGAAAAACTGTTTTTT
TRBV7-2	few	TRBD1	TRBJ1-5	CASSSDRVGQPQHF	TGTGCCAGCAGCTCCGACAGGGTGGGACAGCCCCAGCATTTT
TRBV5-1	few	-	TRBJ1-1	CASSLTGSYEGGAFF	TGCGCCAGCAGCTTAACGGGATCCTATGAAGGTGGGGCTTTCTTT
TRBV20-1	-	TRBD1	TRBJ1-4	CSAFTGATNEKLFF	TGCAGTGCTTTTACAGGGGCAACTAATGAAAAACTGTTTTTT
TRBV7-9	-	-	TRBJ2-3	CASSLPRDTTSTDTQYF	TGTGCCAGCAGCCTACCCCGGGACACGACTTCCACAGATACGCAGTATTTT
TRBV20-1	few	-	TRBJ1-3	CSARFPGNTIYF	TGCAGTGCTAGGTTCCCTGGAAACACCATATATTTT
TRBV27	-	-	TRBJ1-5	CASSWWASEGGNQPQHF	TGTGCCAGCAGTTGGTGGGCCAGCGAGGGGGGGAATCAGCCCCAGCATTTT
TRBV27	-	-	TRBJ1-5	CASGLAGPQHF	TGTGCCAGCGGGTTGGCTGGACCCCAGCATTTT
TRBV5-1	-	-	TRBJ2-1	CASSVAASTQEDEQFF	TGCGCCAGCAGCGTCGCGGCTAGCACTCAAGAGGATGAGCAGTTCTTC
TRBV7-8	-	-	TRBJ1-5	CASSLSLASNQPQHF	TGTGCCAGCAGTTTGAGTTTGGCTAGCAATCAGCCCCAGCATTTT
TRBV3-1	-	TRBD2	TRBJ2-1	CASSLREARQFF	TGTGCCAGCAGCCTGCGGGAGGCTCGACAGTTCTTC
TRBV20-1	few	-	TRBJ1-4	CSAYQRKDEKLFF	TGCAGTGCCTATCAGCGAAAGGATGAAAAACTGTTTTTT